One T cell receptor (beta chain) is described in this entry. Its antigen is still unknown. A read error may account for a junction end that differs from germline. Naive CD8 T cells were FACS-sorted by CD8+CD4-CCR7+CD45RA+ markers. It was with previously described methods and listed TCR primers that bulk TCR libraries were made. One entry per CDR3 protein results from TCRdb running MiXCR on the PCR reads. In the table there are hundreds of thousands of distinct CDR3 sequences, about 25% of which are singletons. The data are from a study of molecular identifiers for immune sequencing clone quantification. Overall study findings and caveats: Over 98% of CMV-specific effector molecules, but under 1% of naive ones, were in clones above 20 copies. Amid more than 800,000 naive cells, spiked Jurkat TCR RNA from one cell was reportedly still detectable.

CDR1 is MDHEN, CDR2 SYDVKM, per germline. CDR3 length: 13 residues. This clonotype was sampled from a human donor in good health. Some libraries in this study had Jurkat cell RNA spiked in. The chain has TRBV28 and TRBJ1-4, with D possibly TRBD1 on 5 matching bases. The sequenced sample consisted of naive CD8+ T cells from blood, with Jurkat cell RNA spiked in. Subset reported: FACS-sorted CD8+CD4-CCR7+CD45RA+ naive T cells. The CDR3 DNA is TGTGCCAGCAGTTACTCAGGGAATGAAAAACTGTTGTTT. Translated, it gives CASSYSGNEKLLF.